This TCR beta chain was documented in a study of blood T cell repertoires in COVID-19. The wider study: T cells, B-cell-depleted T cells, or PBMCs supplied cDNA or gDNA.

CDR3 length: 11 amino acids. V was trimmed by 5 bases and J by 10 bases, leaving 8 bases between them. Germline V gene sequence: CDR1 MNHEY, CDR2 SMNVEV (reference sequence). Seattle participants joined during active infection and were tracked over time. Only one count was recorded for this clone. In the source study's methods: Amplification of reference gene primers was used by the study to estimate nucleated cell counts. Profiling relied on immunoSEQ multiplex PCR, and the TCRdb table lists in-frame clones only, not all of them. That table is the source of V, J and clone size, and D and trimming were worked out from the DNA. The repertoire holds hundreds of thousands of clones, with 70% to 90% as singletons.

What was sequenced was peripheral blood. The chain links TRBV27 to TRBJ1-4; weak D call: TRBD1 (6 bases). This clonotype originated in a woman aged 55 to 70 with COVID-19, enrolled during active disease. CDR3 protein: CASSEGGKLFF. In DNA, the CDR3 is TGTGCCAGCAGTGAAGGGGGAAAACTGTTTTTT.